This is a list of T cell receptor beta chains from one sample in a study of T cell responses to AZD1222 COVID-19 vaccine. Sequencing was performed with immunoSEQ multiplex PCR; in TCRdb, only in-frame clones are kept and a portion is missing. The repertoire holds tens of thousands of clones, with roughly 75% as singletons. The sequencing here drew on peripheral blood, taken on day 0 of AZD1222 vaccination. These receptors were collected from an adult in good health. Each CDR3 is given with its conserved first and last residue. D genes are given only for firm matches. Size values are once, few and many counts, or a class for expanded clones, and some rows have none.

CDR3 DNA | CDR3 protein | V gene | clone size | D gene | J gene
TGTGCCAGTACAGGGGGTGAAGGAGAGACCCAGTACTTC | CASTGGEGETQYF | TRBV10-3 | NA | TRBD1 | TRBJ2-5
TGTGCCAGCAGTGACTCGAGGCAGGATGCCACAGATACGCAGTATTTT | CASSDSRQDATDTQYF | TRBV6-4 | NA | NA | TRBJ2-3
TGTGCCAGCAGCTTAGATGGGCATCAGCCCCAGCATTTT | CASSLDGHQPQHF | TRBV7-9 | NA | NA | TRBJ1-5
TGTGCCAGCAAAACCAGGGTGTGGCAGGGCTACACCTTC | CASKTRVWQGYTF | TRBV2 | NA | NA | TRBJ1-2
TGTGCCAGCAGTTACTTCGAGGGGAACGAGCAGTACTTC | CASSYFEGNEQYF | TRBV6-5 | NA | NA | TRBJ2-7
TGTGCCAGCAGTTTAGTCTTTGACGGAAACATTCAGTACTTC | CASSLVFDGNIQYF | TRBV27 | NA | NA | TRBJ2-4
TGTGCCAGCAGCCCCGGGACAGGGCGATACGAGCAGTACTTC | CASSPGTGRYEQYF | TRBV4-2 | few | TRBD1 | TRBJ2-7
TGTGCCAGCAGCCAAGGGGCAGGCCTGCATTCACCCCTCCACTTT | CASSQGAGLHSPLHF | TRBV2 | NA | NA | TRBJ1-6
TGTGCCAGCAGCTTAGGGGCTGGGACAGGGGGCTCCCGGGCTTTCTTT | CASSLGAGTGGSRAFF | TRBV11-2 | NA | TRBD1 | TRBJ1-1
TGTGCCAGCAGCAAAAACAAGGGTAAATTGGATACGCAGTATTTT | CASSKNKGKLDTQYF | TRBV21-1 | NA | NA | TRBJ2-3
TGTGCCACCAGCAGAGATGGGAGTAATAATTCACCCCTCCACTTT | CATSRDGSNNSPLHF | TRBV15 | once | NA | TRBJ1-6
TGCGCCAGCAGCTTGCAGGGAGGTGATCCGGGAAACACCATATATTTT | CASSLQGGDPGNTIYF | TRBV5-1 | NA | NA | TRBJ1-3
TGTGCCACCAGTGATGACTACGAGCAGTACTTC | CATSDDYEQYF | TRBV24-1 | NA | NA | TRBJ2-7
TGTGCCAGCAGCCGCGACCCAGGGGGCCCCGGGGAGCTGTTTTTT | CASSRDPGGPGELFF | TRBV14 | NA | TRBD1 | TRBJ2-2
TGTGCTAGTGGTTTGGTTAGGGAAGGGGTATCCAAAAACATTCAGTACTTC | CASGLVREGVSKNIQYF | TRBV12-5 | NA | NA | TRBJ2-4
TGTGCCAGCAGTTTAGGGCCGTTAAGGGCCTACGAGCAGTACTTC | CASSLGPLRAYEQYF | TRBV13 | NA | NA | TRBJ2-7
TGCGCCAGCAGCTTAAGGACAGGGGGTCGGAACACTGAAGCTTTCTTT | CASSLRTGGRNTEAFF | TRBV5-1 | NA | TRBD1 | TRBJ1-1
TGTGCCACCAGCAGAGGGGGACTCCTGAACACTGAAGCTTTCTTT | CATSRGGLLNTEAFF | TRBV15 | NA | NA | TRBJ1-1
TGTGCCAGCAGCTTAGTAGTGACTAGCGGGTACACCGGGGAGCTGTTTTTT | CASSLVVTSGYTGELFF | TRBV7-2 | NA | TRBD2 | TRBJ2-2
TGTGCCAGCAGTACGGACCCCGACACTAATCAGCCCCAGCATTTT | CASSTDPDTNQPQHF | TRBV6-6 | NA | NA | TRBJ1-5
TGTGCCAGCAGCCGAGAGCCCAGCGGGCAGTTCTTC | CASSREPSGQFF | TRBV7-2 | NA | NA | TRBJ2-1
TGTGCCAGCAGACCCGCAGGGGGCGCGGGGAACACTGAAGCTTTCTTT | CASRPAGGAGNTEAFF | TRBV11-1 | NA | TRBD1 | TRBJ1-1
TGTGCCAGCAGCGTAGGACTAGCGGGGCTGGGCACAGATACGCAGTATTTT | CASSVGLAGLGTDTQYF | TRBV9 | NA | TRBD2 | TRBJ2-3
TGTGCCAGCAGTCTCACGGGAGGGGGCGATTTAGGCACTGAAGCTTTCTTT | CASSLTGGGDLGTEAFF | TRBV5-6 | few | TRBD1 | TRBJ1-1
TGCGCCAGCAGCTTCGGCTCTGTGGACACCATATATTTT | CASSFGSVDTIYF | TRBV5-1 | NA | NA | TRBJ1-3
TGTGCCAGCAGCCTCAGGGGGAGGGCCACTAATGAAAAACTGTTTTTT | CASSLRGRATNEKLFF | TRBV13 | NA | TRBD1 | TRBJ1-4
TGTGCCAGCAGCCAAGATTGGGGGACGGGCGAGCAGTACTTC | CASSQDWGTGEQYF | TRBV14 | once | NA | TRBJ2-7
TGTGCCAGTTACCCGGGACAGGGCCGAACTGAAGCTTTCTTT | CASYPGQGRTEAFF | TRBV2 | NA | TRBD1 | TRBJ1-1
TGTGCCAGTAGTATGACCTGGCGGAAAGGTGAAAAACTGTTTTTT | CASSMTWRKGEKLFF | TRBV19 | NA | NA | TRBJ1-4
TGTGCCATCGTCCGGGCCCTCGGTCATGGCTACACCTTC | CAIVRALGHGYTF | TRBV19 | NA | NA | TRBJ1-2
TGCGCCAGCAGCTCACAGACAGGGAACACTGAAGCTTTCTTT | CASSSQTGNTEAFF | TRBV5-1 | NA | NA | TRBJ1-1
TGTGCCAGCAGTCTAACTACCGGGACAGACAACTATGGCTACACCTTC | CASSLTTGTDNYGYTF | TRBV6-2/TRBV6-3 | NA | TRBD1 | TRBJ1-2
TGTGCCAGCAGCTCTCCGTACCAAGAGACCCAGTACTTC | CASSSPYQETQYF | TRBV5-4 | few | NA | TRBJ2-5
TGTGCCAGCAGTTACGAGGGGGGAGATAATTCACCCCTCCACTTT | CASSYEGGDNSPLHF | TRBV6-6 | once | NA | TRBJ1-6
TGTGCCAGCAGCCAACGGACCCAGGGTGTTCCTGGCTACACCTTC | CASSQRTQGVPGYTF | TRBV14 | once | NA | TRBJ1-2
TGTGCCAGCTCCGGGACAGGGCGTGAAAAACTGTTTTTT | CASSGTGREKLFF | TRBV28 | NA | TRBD1 | TRBJ1-4
TGTGCCAGCAGCCGCGGACAGGGGGATGAGCAGTTCTTC | CASSRGQGDEQFF | TRBV3-1/TRBV3-2 | NA | TRBD1 | TRBJ2-1
TGTGCCAGCAGCAAAGACCCAGGGTGGACCTACGAGCAGTACTTC | CASSKDPGWTYEQYF | TRBV21-1 | NA | NA | TRBJ2-7
TGTGCCAGCTCACCACCCCGGACAGACAACACCGGGGAGCTGTTTTTT | CASSPPRTDNTGELFF | TRBV18 | NA | NA | TRBJ2-2
TGTGCCAGCAGGGGTTTCGGTAATTCACCCCTCCACTTT | CASRGFGNSPLHF | TRBV27 | few | NA | TRBJ1-6
TGTGCCACCCGACAGGGGGCATGGGTCACTGAAGCTTTCTTT | CATRQGAWVTEAFF | TRBV6-5 | NA | TRBD1 | TRBJ1-1
TGCGCCAGCAGCGTCGTTCAGAACACTGAAGCTTTCTTT | CASSVVQNTEAFF | TRBV5-1 | NA | NA | TRBJ1-1
TGTGCCAGCGCCCCTATTGCGGCGACCCCTTACGAGCAGTACTTC | CASAPIAATPYEQYF | TRBV6-5 | NA | NA | TRBJ2-7
TGTGCCTGGAGTGTACAGGCAGGATCTAATGAAAAACTGTTTTTT | CAWSVQAGSNEKLFF | TRBV30 | NA | NA | TRBJ1-4
TGTGCCAGCAGCTTTGGACAGGGAGGAAACACCGGGGAGCTGTTTTTT | CASSFGQGGNTGELFF | TRBV7-9 | NA | TRBD1 | TRBJ2-2
TGTGCTAGTGGTGCCCCGGGACAGGGGATCTACGAGCAGTACTTC | CASGAPGQGIYEQYF | TRBV12-5 | NA | TRBD1 | TRBJ2-7
TGTGCCAGTAGTAGCAGACAGGGAGGATGGACTGAAGCTTTCTTT | CASSSRQGGWTEAFF | TRBV19 | NA | TRBD1 | TRBJ1-1
TGTGCCACCAGTGATAGCGGGGCCACACGAGAGACCCAGTACTTC | CATSDSGATRETQYF | TRBV24-1 | NA | TRBD2 | TRBJ2-5